Here is one T cell receptor (beta chain) with its context. This specimen comes from a study of preoperative IRX-2 immunotherapy in early breast cancer. Treatment in this sample: preoperative locoregional IRX-2 cytokine immunotherapy. This phase Ib study tested locoregional IRX-2 cytokine immunotherapy given before surgery. Libraries were prepared by immunoSEQ multiplex PCR; TCRdb keeps only in-frame clonotypes and omits some of them. The data hold 5,000 to 6,500 clones, with around 74% observed a single time. The junction had 1 base not matched to a gene; V was cut back by 3 bases and J by 2 bases. CDR3 length equals 14 residues. CDR1 and CDR2 (germline): SGHRS, YFSETQ.

The sequence was collected from a human donor with breast cancer. The sample consisted of tumor tissue, taken before IRX-2 immunotherapy. The chain is built from TRBV5-1 and TRBJ1-3; 8 bases are a match to TRBD1. CDR3 nucleotide sequence: TGCGCCAGCAGCTCCAGGGGGCCTGGAAACACCATATATTTT. Its protein is CASSSRGPGNTIYF.